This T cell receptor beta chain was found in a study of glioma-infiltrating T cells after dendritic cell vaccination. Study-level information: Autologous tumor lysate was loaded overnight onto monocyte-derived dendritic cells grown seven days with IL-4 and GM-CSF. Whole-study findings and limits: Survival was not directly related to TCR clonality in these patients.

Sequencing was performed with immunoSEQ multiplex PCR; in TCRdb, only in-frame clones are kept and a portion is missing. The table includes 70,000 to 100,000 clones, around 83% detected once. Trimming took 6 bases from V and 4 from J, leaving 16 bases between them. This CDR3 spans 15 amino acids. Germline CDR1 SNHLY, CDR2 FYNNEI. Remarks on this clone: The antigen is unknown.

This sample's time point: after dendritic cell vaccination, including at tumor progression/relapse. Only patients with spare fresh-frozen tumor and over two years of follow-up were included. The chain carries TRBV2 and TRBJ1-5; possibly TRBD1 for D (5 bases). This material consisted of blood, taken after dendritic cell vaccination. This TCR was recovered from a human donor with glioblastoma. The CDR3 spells CASSWGEGGNQPQHF. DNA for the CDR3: TGTGCCAGCAGCTGGGGCGAGGGAGGGAATCAGCCCCAGCATTTT.